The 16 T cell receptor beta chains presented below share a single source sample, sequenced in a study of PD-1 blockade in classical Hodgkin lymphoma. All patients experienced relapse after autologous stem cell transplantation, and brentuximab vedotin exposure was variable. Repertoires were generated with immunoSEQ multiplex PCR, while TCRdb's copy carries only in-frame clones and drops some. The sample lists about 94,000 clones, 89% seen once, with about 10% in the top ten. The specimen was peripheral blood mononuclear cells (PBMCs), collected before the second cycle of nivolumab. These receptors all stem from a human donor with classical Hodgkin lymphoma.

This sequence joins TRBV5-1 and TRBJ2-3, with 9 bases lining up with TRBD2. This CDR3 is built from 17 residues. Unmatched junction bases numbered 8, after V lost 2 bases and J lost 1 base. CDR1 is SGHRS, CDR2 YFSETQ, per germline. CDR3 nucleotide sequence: TGCGCCAGCAGCTTCCACTTAGCGGGAGAAGGCACAGATACGCAGTATTTT. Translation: CASSFHLAGEGTDTQYF. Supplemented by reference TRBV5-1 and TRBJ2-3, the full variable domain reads KAGVTQTPRYLIKTRGQQVTLSCSPISGHRSVSWYQQTPGQGLQFLFEYFSETQRNKGNFPGRFSGRQFSNSRSEMNVSTLELGDSALYLCASSFHLAGEGTDTQYFGPGTRLTVL.

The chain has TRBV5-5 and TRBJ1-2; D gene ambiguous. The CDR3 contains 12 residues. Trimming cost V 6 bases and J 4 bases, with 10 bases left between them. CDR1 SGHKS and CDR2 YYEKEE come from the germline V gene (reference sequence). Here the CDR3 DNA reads TGTGCCAGCACCGTCGGCGGCTATGGCTACACCTTC. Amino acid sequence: CASTVGGYGYTF.

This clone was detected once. CDR3 DNA: TGTGCCAGCAGCTTGGCAGCTATATACACCACCCCAGGCACAGATACGCAGTATTTT. Amino acid sequence: CASSLAAIYTTPGTDTQYF. The rearrangement uses TRBV5-8 and TRBJ2-3; D is undetermined. Germline lookup yields CDR1 SGHTS and CDR2 YDEGEE. There are 19 residues in the CDR3. The V and J ends lost 0 bases and 1 base respectively, with 21 bases between them.

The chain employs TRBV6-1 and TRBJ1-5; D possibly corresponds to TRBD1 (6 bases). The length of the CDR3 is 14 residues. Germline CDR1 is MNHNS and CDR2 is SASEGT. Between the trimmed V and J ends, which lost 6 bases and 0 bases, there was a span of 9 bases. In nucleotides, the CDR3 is TGTGCCAGCAGAAGGGGGGATAGCAATCAGCCCCAGCATTTT. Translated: CASRRGDSNQPQHF.

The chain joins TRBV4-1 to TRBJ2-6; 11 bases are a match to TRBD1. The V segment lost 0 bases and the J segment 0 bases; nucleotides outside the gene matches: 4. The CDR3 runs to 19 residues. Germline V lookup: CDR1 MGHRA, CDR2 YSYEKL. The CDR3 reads CASSQDLGQGASGANVLTF. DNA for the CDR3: TGCGCCAGCAGCCAAGATCTTGGACAGGGGGCCTCTGGGGCCAACGTCCTGACTTTC.

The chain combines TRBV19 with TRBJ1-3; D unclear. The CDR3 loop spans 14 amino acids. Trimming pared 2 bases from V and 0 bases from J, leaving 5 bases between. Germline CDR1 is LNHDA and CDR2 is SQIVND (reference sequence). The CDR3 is CASSINSSGNTIYF. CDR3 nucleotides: TGTGCCAGTAGTATAAACAGCTCTGGAAACACCATATATTTT. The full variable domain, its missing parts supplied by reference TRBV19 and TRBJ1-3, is DGGITQSPKYLFRKEGQNVTLSCEQNLNHDAMYWYRQDPGQGLRLIYYSQIVNDFQKGDIAEGYSVSREKKESFPLTVTSAQKNPTAFYLCASSINSSGNTIYFGEGSWLTVV.

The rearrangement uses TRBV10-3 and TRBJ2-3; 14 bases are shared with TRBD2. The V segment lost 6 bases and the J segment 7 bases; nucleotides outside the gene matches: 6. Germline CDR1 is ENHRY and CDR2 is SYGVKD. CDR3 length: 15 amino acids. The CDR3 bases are TGTGCCATCAGCGAGACTAGCGGGGGGGCGAATACGCAGTATTTT. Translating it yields CAISETSGGANTQYF.

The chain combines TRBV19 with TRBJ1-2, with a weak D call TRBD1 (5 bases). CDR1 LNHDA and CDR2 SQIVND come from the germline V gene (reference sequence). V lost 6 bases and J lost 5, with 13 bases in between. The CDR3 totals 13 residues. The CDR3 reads CASRKDTIYGYTF. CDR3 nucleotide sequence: TGTGCCAGTAGGAAGGACACAATATATGGCTACACCTTC.

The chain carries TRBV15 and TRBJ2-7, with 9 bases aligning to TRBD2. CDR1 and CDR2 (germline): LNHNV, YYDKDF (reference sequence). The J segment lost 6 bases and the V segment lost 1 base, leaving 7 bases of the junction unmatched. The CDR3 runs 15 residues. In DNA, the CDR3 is TGTGCCACCAGCAGAGTTTTCCAACTAGCGGGCGAGCAGTACTTC. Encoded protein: CATSRVFQLAGEQYF.

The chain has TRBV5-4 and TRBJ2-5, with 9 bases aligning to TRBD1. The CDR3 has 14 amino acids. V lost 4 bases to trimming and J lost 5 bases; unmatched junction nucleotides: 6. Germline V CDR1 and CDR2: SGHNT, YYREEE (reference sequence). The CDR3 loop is CASSPNRGLETQYF. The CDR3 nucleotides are TGTGCCAGCAGCCCAAACAGGGGGCTGGAGACCCAGTACTTC.

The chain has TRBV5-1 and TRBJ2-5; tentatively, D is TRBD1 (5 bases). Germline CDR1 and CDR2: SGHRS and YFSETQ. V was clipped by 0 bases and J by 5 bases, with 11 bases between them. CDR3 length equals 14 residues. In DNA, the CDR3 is TGCGCCAGCAGCTTGGTAAGCAGGGCTGAGACCCAGTACTTC. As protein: CASSLVSRAETQYF.

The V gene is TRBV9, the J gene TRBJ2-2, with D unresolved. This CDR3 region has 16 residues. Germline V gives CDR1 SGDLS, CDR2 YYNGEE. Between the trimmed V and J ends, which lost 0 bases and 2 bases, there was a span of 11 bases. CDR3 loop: CASSVDHGINTGELFF. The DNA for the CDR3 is TGTGCCAGCAGCGTAGATCACGGAATAAACACCGGGGAGCTGTTTTTT.

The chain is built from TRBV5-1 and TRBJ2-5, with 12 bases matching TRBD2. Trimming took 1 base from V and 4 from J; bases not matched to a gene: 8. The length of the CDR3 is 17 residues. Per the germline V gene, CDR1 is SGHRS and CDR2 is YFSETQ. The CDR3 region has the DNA TGCGCCAGCAGCTTGTCCCTAGCGGGAGGGGAGGGAGAGACCCAGTACTTC. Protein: CASSLSLAGGEGETQYF.

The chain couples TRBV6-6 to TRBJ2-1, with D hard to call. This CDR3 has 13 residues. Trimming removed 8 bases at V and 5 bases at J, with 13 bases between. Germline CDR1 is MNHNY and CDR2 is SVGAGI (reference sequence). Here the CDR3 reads CASADPSDNEQFF. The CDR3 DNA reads TGTGCCAGCGCGGACCCTAGTGACAATGAGCAGTTCTTC.

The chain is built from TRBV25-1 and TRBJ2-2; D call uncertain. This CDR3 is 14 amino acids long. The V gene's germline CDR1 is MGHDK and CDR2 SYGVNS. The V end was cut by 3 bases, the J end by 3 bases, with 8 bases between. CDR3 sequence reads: CASSEFQHTGELFF. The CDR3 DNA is TGTGCCAGCAGTGAGTTCCAGCACACCGGGGAGCTGTTTTTT.

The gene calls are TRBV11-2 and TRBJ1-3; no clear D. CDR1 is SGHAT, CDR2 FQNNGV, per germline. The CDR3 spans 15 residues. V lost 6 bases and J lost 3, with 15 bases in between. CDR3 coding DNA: TGTGCCAGCAGTCGAGGGTCGAAAGGTGGAAACACCATATATTTT. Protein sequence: CASSRGSKGGNTIYF.